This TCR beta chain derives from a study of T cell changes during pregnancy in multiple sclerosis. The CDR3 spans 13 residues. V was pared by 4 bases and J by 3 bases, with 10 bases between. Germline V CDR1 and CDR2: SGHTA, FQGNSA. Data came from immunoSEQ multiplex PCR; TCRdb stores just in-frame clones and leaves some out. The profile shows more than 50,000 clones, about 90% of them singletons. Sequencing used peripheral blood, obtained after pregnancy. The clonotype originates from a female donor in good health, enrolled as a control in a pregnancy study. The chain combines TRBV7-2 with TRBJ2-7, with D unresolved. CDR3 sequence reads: CASSSRFDYEQYF. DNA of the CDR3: TGTGCCAGCAGCTCGAGGTTCGACTACGAGCAGTACTTC.